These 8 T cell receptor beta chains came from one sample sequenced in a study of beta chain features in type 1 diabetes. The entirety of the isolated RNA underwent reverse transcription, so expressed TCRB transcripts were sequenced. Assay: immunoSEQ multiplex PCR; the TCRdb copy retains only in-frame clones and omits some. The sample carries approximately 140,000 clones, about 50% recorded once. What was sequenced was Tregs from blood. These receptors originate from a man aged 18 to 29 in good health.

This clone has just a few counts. As DNA, the CDR3 is TGCAGCGCCACGGACAGGGGAACCTACGAGCAGTACTTC. The encoded protein is CSATDRGTYEQYF. The chain joins TRBV29-1 to TRBJ2-7, with 9 nucleotides matching TRBD1. Germline-derived CDR1 and CDR2 are SQVTM and ANQGSEA. The junction had 6 bases not matched to a gene; V was cut back by 7 bases and J by 2 bases. The CDR3 is 13 amino acids.

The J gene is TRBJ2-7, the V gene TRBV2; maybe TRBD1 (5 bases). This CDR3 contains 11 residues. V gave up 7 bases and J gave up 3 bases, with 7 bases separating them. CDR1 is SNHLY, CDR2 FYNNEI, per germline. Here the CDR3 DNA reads TGTGCCAGCACCAGGGTCTACGAGCAGTACTTC. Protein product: CASTRVYEQYF.

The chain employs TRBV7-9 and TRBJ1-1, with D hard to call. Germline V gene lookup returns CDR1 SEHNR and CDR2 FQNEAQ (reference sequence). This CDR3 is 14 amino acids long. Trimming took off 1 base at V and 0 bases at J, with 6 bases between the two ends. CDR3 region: CASSLGGLNTEAFF. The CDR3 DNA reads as TGTGCCAGCAGCTTAGGCGGCCTGAACACTGAAGCTTTCTTT.

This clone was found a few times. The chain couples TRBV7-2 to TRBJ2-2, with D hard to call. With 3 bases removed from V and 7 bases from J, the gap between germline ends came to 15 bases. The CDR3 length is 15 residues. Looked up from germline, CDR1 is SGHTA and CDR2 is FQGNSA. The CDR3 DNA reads TGTGCCAGCAGCTTCGTGGGCCAGTACGGCGGGGAGCTGTTTTTT. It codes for CASSFVGQYGGELFF.

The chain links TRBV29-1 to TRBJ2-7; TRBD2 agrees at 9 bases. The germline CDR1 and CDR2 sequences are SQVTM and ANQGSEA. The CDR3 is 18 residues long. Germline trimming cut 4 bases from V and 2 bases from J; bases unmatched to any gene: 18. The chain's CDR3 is CSVAWRTYTSGLTYEQYF. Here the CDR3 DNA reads TGCAGCGTTGCATGGAGAACCTATACTAGCGGGCTAACCTACGAGCAGTACTTC.

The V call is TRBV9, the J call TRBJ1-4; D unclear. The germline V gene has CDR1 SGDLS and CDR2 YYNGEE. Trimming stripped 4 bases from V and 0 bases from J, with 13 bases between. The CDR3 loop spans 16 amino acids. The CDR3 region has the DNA TGTGCCAGCAGCCCCCGCGGGCAACCAACTAATGAAAAACTGTTTTTT. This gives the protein CASSPRGQPTNEKLFF.

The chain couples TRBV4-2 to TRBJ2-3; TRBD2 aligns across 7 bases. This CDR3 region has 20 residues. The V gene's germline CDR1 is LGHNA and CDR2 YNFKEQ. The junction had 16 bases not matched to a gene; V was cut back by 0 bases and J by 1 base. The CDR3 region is CASSQDKRTRSGGGTDTQYF. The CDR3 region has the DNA TGTGCCAGCAGCCAAGATAAACGGACACGGTCGGGAGGCGGCACAGATACGCAGTATTTT.

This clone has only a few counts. The CDR3 DNA is TGTGCCAGCAGCTGGGGTTTTGCGACTAGCGCTCGCACAGATACGCAGTATTTT. This translates into CASSWGFATSARTDTQYF. The V and J genes are TRBV5-6 and TRBJ2-3, with 8 bases lining up with TRBD2. CDR1 is SGHDT and CDR2 is YYEEEE in the germline V gene. V gave up 3 bases and J gave up 1 base; unmatched junction bases: 13. This CDR3 contains 18 residues.